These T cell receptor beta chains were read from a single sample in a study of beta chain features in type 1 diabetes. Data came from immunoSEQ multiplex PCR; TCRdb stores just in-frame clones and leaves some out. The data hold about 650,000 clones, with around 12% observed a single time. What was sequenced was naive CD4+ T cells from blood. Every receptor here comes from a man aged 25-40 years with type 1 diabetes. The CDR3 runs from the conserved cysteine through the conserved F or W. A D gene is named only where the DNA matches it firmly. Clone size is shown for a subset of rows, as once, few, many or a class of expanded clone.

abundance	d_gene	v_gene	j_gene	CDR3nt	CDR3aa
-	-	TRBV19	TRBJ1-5	TGTGCCAGTAGTATAGTAGGGGGGCCCCAGCCCCAGCATTTT	CASSIVGGPQPQHF
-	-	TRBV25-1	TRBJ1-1	TGTGCCAGCGGTAACGGACAGAACACTGAAGCTTTCTTT	CASGNGQNTEAFF
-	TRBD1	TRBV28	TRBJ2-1	TGTGCCAGCAGTCCCCCCGGACAGGGGGGGTTCAATGAGCAGTTCTTC	CASSPPGQGGFNEQFF
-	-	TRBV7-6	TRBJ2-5	TGTGCCAGCAGCTTAGGGACAAACCAAGAGACCCAGTACTTC	CASSLGTNQETQYF
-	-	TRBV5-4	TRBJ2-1	TGTGCCAGCAGCTCCCGAGGGGGGTCGAGCTCCTACAATGAGCAGTTCTTC	CASSSRGGSSSYNEQFF
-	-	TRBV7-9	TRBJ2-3	TGTGCCAGCAGCTTTAGCCCACTGCGGGCCACAGATACGCAGTATTTT	CASSFSPLRATDTQYF
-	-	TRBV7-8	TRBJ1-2	TGTGCCAGCAGCCCCCGGGACGGGTATGGCTACACCTTC	CASSPRDGYGYTF
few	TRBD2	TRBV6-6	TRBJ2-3	TGTGCCAGCAGTGATTCTAGCGGGGGCACAGATACGCAGTATTTT	CASSDSSGGTDTQYF
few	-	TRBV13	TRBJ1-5	TGTGCCAGCAGCTCCACAGGAAATCAGCCCCAGCATTTT	CASSSTGNQPQHF
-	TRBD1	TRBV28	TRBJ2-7	TGTGCCAGCAGTTTAATGGACAGGGTATCCGAGCAGTACTTC	CASSLMDRVSEQYF
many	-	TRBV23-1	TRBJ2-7	TGCGCCAGCAGTCACTCACGACCTCAGCAGCAGTACTTC	CASSHSRPQQQYF
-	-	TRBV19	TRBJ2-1	TGTGCCAGTAGTATCGCGCGGGGATTGGCGGTCTTC	CASSIARGLAVF
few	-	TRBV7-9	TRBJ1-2	TGTGCCAGCAGCCCTTATGGCTACACCTTC	CASSPYGYTF
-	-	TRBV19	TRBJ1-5	TGTGCCAGTAGTAGAGATAACAGCAGGGGTGATCAGCCCCAGCATTTT	CASSRDNSRGDQPQHF
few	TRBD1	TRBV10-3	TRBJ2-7	TGTGCCATCAGTGGCCGGACAGGGGCGGACTACGAGCAGTACTTC	CAISGRTGADYEQYF
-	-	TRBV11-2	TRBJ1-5	TGTGCCAGCAGTCAACAGGGAGCAGGGCAGCCCCAGCATTTT	CASSQQGAGQPQHF
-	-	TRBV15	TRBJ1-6	TGTGCCACCCGAGGACACCATAATTCACCCCTCCACTTT	CATRGHHNSPLHF
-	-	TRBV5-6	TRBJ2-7	TGTGCCAGCAGCCCGGGGGCTACGGGGTCGGAGCAGTACTTC	CASSPGATGSEQYF
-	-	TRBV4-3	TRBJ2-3	TGCGCCAGCAGCCAAGAGGGTTATTCAGATACGCAGTATTTT	CASSQEGYSDTQYF
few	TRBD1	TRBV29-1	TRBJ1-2	TGCAGCGTGGACAGGGGGCGAACAGGTGGCTACACCTTC	CSVDRGRTGGYTF
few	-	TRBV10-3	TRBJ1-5	TGTGCCATCAGTGGGGGAGACGGCAATCAGCCCCAGCATTTT	CAISGGDGNQPQHF
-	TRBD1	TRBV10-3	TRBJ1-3	TGTGCCATCAGACCCGGGACAGACTCTGGAAACACCATATATTTT	CAIRPGTDSGNTIYF
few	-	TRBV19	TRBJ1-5	TGTGCCAGTAGTCTTCTGGGAAGCAATCAGCCCCAGCATTTT	CASSLLGSNQPQHF
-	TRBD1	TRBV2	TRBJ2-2	TGTGCCAGCAGTCTAACAGGGGCCACCGGGGAGCTGTTTTTT	CASSLTGATGELFF
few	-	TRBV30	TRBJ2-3	TGTGCCTGGAGTGTACTAGGGGGCACAGATACGCAGTATTTT	CAWSVLGGTDTQYF
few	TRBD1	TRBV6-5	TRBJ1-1	TGTGCCAGCAGCAATCGACAGGGAGGATCTTTCTTT	CASSNRQGGSFF
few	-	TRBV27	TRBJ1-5	TGTGCCAGCTCCCAAGGGAGCCATCAGCCCCAGCATTTT	CASSQGSHQPQHF
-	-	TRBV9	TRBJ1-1	TGTGCCAGCAGCGTAGATATGAAGGAGGGGAAAGCTTTCTTT	CASSVDMKEGKAFF
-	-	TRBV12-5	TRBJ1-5	TGTGCTAGTGGTCACGATAGCAATCAGCCCCAGCATTTT	CASGHDSNQPQHF
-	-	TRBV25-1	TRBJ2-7	TGTGCCAGCAGTGAAACCCCCCAGGGACATATGAGCGAGCAGTACTTC	CASSETPQGHMSEQYF
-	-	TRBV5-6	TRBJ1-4	TGTGCCAGCAGCTTGGGGGCGTCGACTAATGAAAAACTGTTTTTT	CASSLGASTNEKLFF
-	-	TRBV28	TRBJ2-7	TGTGCCAGCAGTTTAGAGACCGCCGAGCAGTACTTC	CASSLETAEQYF
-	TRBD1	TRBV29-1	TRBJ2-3	TGCAGCGTTGAGGTGGGACAGCGCACAGATACGCAGTATTTT	CSVEVGQRTDTQYF
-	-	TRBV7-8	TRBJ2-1	TGTGCCAGCAGCTTACTAGTTAATGAGCAGTTCTTC	CASSLLVNEQFF
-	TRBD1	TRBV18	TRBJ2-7	TGTGCCAGCTCACCATGGGGACAGAATAGCTCCTACGAGCAGTACTTC	CASSPWGQNSSYEQYF
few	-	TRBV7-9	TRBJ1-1	TGTGCCAGCAGCGCAACGACAGGGAACACTGAAGCTTTCTTT	CASSATTGNTEAFF
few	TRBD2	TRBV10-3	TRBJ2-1	TGTGCCAGCGGGACTAGCGGGGACAATGAGCAGTTCTTC	CASGTSGDNEQFF
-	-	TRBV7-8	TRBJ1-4	TGTGCCAGCAGCTCTAGCATAGGGGTACGAAATGAAAAACTGTTTTTT	CASSSSIGVRNEKLFF
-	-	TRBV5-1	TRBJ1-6	TGCGCCAGCAGCCGGGATCTGGGTAATTCACCCCTCCACTTT	CASSRDLGNSPLHF
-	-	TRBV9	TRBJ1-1	TGTGCCAGCAGCGTAGAGGCCGTGAACACTGAAGCTTTCTTT	CASSVEAVNTEAFF
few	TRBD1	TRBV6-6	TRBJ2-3	TGTGCCAGCAGTTACTCGGGACAGGGTGCAGATACGCAGTATTTT	CASSYSGQGADTQYF
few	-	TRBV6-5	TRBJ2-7	TGTGCCAGCAGTTTCCAGGGGGGGAACGAGCAGTACTTC	CASSFQGGNEQYF
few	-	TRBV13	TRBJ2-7	TGTGCCAGCAGCTTAAGTCCGTCTAGCGACGCCTACGAGCAGTACTTC	CASSLSPSSDAYEQYF
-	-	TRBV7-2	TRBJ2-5	TGTGCCAGCAGCTTAGGAGGGGCTGGAGAGACCCAGTACTTC	CASSLGGAGETQYF
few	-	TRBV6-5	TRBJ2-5	TGTGCCAGCAGAGGAGTAGCTGAAGAGACCCAGTACTTC	CASRGVAEETQYF
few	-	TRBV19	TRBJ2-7	TGTGCCAGTAGTATGATTGGTGAACAGGAGCCCTACGAGCAGTACTTC	CASSMIGEQEPYEQYF
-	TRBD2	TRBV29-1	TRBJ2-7	TGCAGCGTTGCAAGCGGGGGGCTCTACGAGCAGTACTTC	CSVASGGLYEQYF
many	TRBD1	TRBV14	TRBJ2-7	TGTGCCAGCAGCCAGGCCTGGACAGGTGGAAGCCGGTACTTC	CASSQAWTGGSRYF
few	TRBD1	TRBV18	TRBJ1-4	TGTGCCAGCTCACCTTCGCCGGGACAGGGAGAGGTGGCTAATGAAAAACTGTTTTTT	CASSPSPGQGEVANEKLFF
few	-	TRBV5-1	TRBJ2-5	TGCGCCAGCAGCTTGCTAGGAAAGGAGACCCAGTACTTC	CASSLLGKETQYF
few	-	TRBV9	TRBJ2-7	TGTGCCAGCAGCGTAAGTAGTGAAGGGGGCTACGAGCAGTACTTC	CASSVSSEGGYEQYF
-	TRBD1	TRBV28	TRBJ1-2	TGTGCCAGCAGTGCAGGGACAGGATATGGCTACACCTTC	CASSAGTGYGYTF
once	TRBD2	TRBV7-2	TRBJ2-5	TGTGCCAGCAGCTTAGCTCTAGCGGGGGGAAGCCAAGAGACCCAGTACTTC	CASSLALAGGSQETQYF
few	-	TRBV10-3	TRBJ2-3	TGTGCCATCAGTGAGTCAGGAGGAAGAGGCACAGATACGCAGTATTTT	CAISESGGRGTDTQYF
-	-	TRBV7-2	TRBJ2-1	TGTGCCAGCAGCGCCAACTACAATGAGCAGTTCTTC	CASSANYNEQFF
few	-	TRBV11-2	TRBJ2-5	TGTGCCAGCAGCTCCCAGAGAGACGCCTGGGGAGACCAGTACTTC	CASSSQRDAWGDQYF
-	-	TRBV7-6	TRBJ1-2	TGTGCCAGCAGCCGGGAAACTAACTATGGCTACACCTTC	CASSRETNYGYTF